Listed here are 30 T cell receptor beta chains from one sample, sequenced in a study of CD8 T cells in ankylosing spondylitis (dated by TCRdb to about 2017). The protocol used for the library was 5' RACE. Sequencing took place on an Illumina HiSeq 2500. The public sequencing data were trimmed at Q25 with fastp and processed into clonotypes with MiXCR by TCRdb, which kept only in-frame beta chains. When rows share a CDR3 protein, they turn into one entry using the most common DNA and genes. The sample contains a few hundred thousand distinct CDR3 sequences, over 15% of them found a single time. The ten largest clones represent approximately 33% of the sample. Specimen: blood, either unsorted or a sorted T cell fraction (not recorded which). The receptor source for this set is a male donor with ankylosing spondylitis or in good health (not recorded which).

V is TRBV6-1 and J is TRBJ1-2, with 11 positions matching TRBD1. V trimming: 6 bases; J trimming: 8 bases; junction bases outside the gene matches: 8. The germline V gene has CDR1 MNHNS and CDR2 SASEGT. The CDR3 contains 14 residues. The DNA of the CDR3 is TGTGCCAGCAGAATGTCGGGACAGGGGGAAGGCTACACCTTC. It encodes CASRMSGQGEGYTF.

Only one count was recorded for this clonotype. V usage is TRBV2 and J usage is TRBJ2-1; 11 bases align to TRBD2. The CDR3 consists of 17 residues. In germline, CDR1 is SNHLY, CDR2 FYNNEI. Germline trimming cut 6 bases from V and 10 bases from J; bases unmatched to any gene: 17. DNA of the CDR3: TGTGCCAGCAGCGGGCTCGCCGGGACTAGCGGTCCGGTGGAGCAGTTCTTC. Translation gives CASSGLAGTSGPVEQFF.

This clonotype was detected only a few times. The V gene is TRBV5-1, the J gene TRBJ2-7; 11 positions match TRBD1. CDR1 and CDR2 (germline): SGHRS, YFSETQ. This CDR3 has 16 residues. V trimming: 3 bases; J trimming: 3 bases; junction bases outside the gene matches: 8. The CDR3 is CASSWDRDRGNYEQYF. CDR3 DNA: TGCGCCAGCAGCTGGGACCGGGACAGGGGGAACTACGAGCAGTACTTC.

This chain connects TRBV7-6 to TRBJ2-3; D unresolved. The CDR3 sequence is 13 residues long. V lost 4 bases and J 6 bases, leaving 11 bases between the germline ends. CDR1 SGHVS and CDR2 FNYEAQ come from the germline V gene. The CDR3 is CASSSGLGDTQYF. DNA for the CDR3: TGTGCCAGCAGCTCGGGCCTGGGGGATACGCAGTATTTT.

The CDR3 bases are TGCGCCAGCAGCTTGGGCCGGGGCCATTTGAACACTGAAGCTTTCTTT. Translation: CASSLGRGHLNTEAFF. This chain links TRBV5-1 with TRBJ1-1; D possibly corresponds to TRBD1 (5 bases). There are 16 residues in the CDR3. V gave up 0 bases and J gave up 0 bases, with 12 bases separating them. CDR1 and CDR2 (germline): SGHRS, YFSETQ.

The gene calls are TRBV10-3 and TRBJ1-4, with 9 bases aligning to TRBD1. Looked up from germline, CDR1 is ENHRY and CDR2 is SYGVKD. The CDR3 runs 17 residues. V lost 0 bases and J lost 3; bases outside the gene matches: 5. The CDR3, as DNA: TGTGCCATCAGTGAGTCCGACAGGGGGTCAGCTAATGAAAAACTGTTTTTT. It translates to CAISESDRGSANEKLFF.

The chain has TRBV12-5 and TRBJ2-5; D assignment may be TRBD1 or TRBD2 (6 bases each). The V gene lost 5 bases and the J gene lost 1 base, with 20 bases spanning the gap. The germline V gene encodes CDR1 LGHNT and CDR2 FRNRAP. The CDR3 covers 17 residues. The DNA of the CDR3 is TGTGCTAGTGGTCCCCCGGTGGGGGGCGACCCCCAAGAGACCCAGTACTTC. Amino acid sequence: CASGPPVGGDPQETQYF.

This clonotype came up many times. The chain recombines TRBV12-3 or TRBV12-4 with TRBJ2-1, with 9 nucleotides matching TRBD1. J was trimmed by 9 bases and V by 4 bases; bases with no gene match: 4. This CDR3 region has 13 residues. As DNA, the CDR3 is TGTGCCAGCAGTTGGACAGGGGAGGGTGAGCAGTTCTTC. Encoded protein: CASSWTGEGEQFF.

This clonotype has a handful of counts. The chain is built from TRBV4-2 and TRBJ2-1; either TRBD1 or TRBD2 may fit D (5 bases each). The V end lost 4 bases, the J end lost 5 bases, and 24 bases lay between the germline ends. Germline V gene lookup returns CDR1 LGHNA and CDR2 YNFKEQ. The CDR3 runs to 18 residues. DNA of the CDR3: TGTGCCAGCAGCCTCACTCAACTTGGGGACCTGGGGAACAATGAGCAGTTCTTC. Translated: CASSLTQLGDLGNNEQFF.

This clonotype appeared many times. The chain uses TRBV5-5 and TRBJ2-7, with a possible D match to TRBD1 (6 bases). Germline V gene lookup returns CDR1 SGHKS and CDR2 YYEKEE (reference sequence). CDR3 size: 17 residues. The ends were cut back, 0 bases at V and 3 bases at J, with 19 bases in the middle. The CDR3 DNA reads TGTGCCAGCAGCTTGGTCGGTGTCCTGGACAGCTTCTACGAGCAGTACTTC. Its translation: CASSLVGVLDSFYEQYF.

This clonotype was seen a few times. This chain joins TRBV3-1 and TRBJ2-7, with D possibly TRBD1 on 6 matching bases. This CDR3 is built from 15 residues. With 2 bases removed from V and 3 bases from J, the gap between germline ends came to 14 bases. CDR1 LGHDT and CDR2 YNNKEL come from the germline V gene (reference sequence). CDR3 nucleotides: TGTGCCAGCAGCCAACTGACAGGTAACATCTACGAGCAGTACTTC. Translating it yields CASSQLTGNIYEQYF.

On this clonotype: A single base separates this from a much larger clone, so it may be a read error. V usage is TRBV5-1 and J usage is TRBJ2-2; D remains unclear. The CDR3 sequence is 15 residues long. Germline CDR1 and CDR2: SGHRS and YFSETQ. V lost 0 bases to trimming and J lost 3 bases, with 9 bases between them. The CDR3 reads CASSLGCTDTGELFF. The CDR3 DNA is TGCGCCAGCAGCTTGGGGTGCACGGACACCGGGGAGCTGTTTTTT.

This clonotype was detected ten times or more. CDR3 amino acids: CASSLTGVSYEQYF. As DNA, the CDR3 is TGTGCCAGCAGCTTAACAGGGGTATCCTACGAGCAGTACTTC. This chain joins TRBV7-8 and TRBJ2-7, with TRBD1 matching over 7 bases. V lost 2 bases, J lost 1 base, and 2 bases stayed unmatched. This CDR3 is built from 14 residues. CDR1 is SGHVS and CDR2 is FQNEAQ in the germline V gene.

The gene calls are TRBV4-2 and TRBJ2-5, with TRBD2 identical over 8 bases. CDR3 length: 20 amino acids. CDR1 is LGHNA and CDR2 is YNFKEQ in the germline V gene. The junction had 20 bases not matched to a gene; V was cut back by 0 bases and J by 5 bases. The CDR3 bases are TGTGCCAGCAGCCAAGATTTAAGGCGCGGGACGGGAGGGCCCGGCGAGACCCAGTACTTC. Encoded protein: CASSQDLRRGTGGPGETQYF.

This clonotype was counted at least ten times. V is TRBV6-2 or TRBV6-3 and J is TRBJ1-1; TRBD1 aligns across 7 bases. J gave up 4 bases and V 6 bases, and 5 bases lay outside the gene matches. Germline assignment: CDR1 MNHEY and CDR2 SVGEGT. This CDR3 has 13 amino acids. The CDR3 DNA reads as TGTGCCAGCAGGTACAGGGGAGCCACTGAAGCTTTCTTT. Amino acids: CASRYRGATEAFF.

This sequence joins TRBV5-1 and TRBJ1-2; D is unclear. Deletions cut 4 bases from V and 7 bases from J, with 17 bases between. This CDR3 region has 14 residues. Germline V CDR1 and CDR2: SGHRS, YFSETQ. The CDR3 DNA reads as TGCGCCAGCAGCCCCCTCGGTGACCTTTCTGGCTACACCTTC. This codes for CASSPLGDLSGYTF.

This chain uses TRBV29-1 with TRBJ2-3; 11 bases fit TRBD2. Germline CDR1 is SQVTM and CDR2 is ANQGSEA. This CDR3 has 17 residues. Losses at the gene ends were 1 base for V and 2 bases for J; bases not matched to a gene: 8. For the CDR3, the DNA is TGCAGCGTTGAAGGTCCGGGACTAGCGGTTCACACAGATACGCAGTATTTT. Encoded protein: CSVEGPGLAVHTDTQYF.

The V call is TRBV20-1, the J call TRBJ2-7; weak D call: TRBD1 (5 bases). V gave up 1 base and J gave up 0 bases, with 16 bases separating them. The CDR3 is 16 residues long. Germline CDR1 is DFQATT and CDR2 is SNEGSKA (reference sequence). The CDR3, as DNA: TGCAGTGCTAGAGCTGAGACAGAAAGCTACTCCTACGAGCAGTACTTC. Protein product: CSARAETESYSYEQYF.

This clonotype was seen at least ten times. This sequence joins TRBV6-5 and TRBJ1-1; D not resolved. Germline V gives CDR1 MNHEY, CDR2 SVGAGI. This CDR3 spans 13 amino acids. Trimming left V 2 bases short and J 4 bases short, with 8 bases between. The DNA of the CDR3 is TGTGCCAGCAGTTACAGGGAGGGCACTGAAGCTTTCTTT. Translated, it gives CASSYREGTEAFF.

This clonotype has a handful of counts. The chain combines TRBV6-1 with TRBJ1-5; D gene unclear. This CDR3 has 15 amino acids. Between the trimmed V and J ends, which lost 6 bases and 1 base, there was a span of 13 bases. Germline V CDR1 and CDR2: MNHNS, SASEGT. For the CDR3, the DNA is TGTGCCAGCAGCCCCGGATCAGTGAGCAATCAGCCCCAGCATTTT. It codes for CASSPGSVSNQPQHF.

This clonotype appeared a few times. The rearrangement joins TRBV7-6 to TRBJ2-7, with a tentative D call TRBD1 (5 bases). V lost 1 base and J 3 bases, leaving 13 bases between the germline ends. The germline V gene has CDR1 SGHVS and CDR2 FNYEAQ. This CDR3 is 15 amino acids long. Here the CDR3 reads CASSLGHPGHYEQYF. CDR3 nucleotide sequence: TGTGCCAGCAGCTTAGGTCATCCAGGGCACTACGAGCAGTACTTC.

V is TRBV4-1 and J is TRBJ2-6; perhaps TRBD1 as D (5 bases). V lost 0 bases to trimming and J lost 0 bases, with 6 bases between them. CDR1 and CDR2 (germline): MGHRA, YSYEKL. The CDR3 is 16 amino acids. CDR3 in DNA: TGCGCCAGCAGCCAAGAGGGGCCCTCTGGGGCCAACGTCCTGACTTTC. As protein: CASSQEGPSGANVLTF.

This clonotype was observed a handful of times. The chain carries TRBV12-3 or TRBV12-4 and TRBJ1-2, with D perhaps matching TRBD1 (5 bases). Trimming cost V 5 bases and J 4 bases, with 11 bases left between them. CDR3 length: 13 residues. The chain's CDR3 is CASSIPGIYGYTF. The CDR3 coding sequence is TGTGCCAGCAGTATCCCAGGGATCTATGGCTACACCTTC.

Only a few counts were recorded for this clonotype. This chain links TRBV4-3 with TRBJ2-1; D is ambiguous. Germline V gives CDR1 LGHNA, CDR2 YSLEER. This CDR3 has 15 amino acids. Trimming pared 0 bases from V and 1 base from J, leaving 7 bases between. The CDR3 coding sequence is TGCGCCAGCAGCCAAGACTCAGCGTCCTACAATGAGCAGTTCTTC. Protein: CASSQDSASYNEQFF.

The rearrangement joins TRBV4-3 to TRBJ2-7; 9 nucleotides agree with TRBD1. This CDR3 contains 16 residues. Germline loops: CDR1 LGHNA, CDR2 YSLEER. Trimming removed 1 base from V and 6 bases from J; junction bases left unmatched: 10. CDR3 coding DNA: TGCGCCAGCAGCCAAGCACCGGGACAGGGTCTCTTCGAGCAGTACTTC. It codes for CASSQAPGQGLFEQYF.

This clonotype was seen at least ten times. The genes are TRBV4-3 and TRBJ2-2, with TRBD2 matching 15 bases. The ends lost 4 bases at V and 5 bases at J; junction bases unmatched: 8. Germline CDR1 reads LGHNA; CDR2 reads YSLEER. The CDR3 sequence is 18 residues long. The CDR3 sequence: CASSPGLAGGLSTGELFF. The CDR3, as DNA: TGCGCCAGCAGCCCAGGACTAGCGGGAGGGCTCTCGACCGGGGAGCTGTTTTTT.

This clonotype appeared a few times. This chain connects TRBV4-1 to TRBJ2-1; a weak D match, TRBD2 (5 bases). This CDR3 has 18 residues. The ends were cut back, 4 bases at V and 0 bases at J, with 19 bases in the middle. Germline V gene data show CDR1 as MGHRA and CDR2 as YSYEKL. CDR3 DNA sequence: TGCGCCAGCAGCCGATCGTTAGCGACTATTAGCTCCTACAATGAGCAGTTCTTC. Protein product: CASSRSLATISSYNEQFF.

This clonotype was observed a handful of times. CDR3 nucleotide sequence: TGTGCCAGCAGCTTACAGGGGGCAGATACGCAGTATTTT. It is translated as CASSLQGADTQYF. The chain couples TRBV13 to TRBJ2-3, with TRBD1 matching over 7 bases. Germline CDR1 is PRHDT and CDR2 is FYEKMQ (reference sequence). The CDR3 spans 13 residues. The V gene end was trimmed by 2 bases and the J gene end by 4 bases; junction bases not matched to a gene: 0.

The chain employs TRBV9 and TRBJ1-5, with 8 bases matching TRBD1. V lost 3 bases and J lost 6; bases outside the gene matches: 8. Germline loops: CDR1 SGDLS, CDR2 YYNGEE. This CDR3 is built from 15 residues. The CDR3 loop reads CASSGDSGGGQPQHF. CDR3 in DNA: TGTGCCAGCAGCGGGGATTCAGGGGGCGGTCAGCCCCAGCATTTT.

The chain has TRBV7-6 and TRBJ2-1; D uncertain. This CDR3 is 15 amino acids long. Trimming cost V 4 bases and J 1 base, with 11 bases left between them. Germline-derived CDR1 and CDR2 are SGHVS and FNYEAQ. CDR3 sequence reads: CASSSTPSSYNEQFF. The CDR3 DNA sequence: TGTGCCAGCAGCTCGACTCCAAGTTCCTACAATGAGCAGTTCTTC.